This TCR beta chain was obtained from a study of blood T cell repertoires in COVID-19. For the study at large: COVID-19 samples collected from the United States, Italy and Spain covered acute and convalescent phases. PBMCs, B-cell-depleted T cells, or T cells provided the cDNA or gDNA that made up the material.

The ends lost 4 bases at V and 9 bases at J; junction bases unmatched: 9. The CDR3 runs 15 residues. Germline CDR1 and CDR2: SGHTS and YDEGEE. Source study methods: The authors estimated nucleated cell counts from reference gene primer amplification. Repertoires were generated with immunoSEQ multiplex PCR, while TCRdb's copy carries only in-frame clones and drops some. D and trimming were read from the DNA, whereas the V and J calls and clone size are those reported in that table. Counted here are under 250,000 clones, approximately 83% occurring once; the ten biggest clones make up around 5.2%. Material for sequencing was peripheral blood. The gene calls are TRBV5-8 and TRBJ1-6; 8 nucleotides agree with TRBD1. This sequence was found in a human donor in a cohort sampled during active COVID-19. The CDR3 DNA is TGTGCCAGCAGCGTAGGACAGGGCGGTAGTTCACCCCTCCACTTT. Its translation: CASSVGQGGSSPLHF.